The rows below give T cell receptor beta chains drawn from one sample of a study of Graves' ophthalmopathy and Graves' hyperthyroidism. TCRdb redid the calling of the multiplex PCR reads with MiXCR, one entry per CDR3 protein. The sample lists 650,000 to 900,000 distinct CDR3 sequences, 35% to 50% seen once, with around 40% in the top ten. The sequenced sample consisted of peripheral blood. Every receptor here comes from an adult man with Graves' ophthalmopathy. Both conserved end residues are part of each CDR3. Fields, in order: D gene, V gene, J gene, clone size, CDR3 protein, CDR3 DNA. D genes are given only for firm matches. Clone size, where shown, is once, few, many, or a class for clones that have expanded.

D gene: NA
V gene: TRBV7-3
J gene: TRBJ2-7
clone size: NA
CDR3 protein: CASSKGGGCGEQYF
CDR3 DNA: TGTGCCAGCAGCAAGGGGGGGGGTTGTGGCGAGCAGTACTTC

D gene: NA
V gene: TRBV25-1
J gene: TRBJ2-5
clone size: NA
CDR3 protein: CASSYGGGRAETQYF
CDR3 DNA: TGTGCCAGCAGTTACGGGGGCGGGAGAGCCGAGACCCAGTACTTC

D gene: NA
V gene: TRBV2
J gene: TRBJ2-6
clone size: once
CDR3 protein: CASSAPTGANVLTF
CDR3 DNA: TGTGCCAGCAGTGCCCCCACTGGGGCCAACGTCCTGACTTTC

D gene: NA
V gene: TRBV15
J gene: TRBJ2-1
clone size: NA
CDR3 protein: CATSSLTDFLQFF
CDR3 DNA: TGTGCCACCAGCAGCCTAACGGACTTTCTCCAGTTCTTC

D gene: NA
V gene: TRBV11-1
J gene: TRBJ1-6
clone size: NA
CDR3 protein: CASSFGDSLNSSLHF
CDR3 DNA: TGTGCCAGCAGCTTTGGTGACAGTCTCAATTCATCCCTCCACTTT

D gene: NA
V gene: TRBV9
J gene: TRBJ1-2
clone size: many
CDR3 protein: CASSQGGYGYTF
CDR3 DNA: TGTGCCAGCTCCCAGGGCGGGTATGGCTACACCTTC

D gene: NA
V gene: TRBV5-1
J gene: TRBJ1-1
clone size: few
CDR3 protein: CASSFGGLNTEAFF
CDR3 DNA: TGCGCCAGCAGCTTCGGGGGTTTGAACACTGAAGCTTTCTTT

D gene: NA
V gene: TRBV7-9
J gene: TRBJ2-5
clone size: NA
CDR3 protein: CASSARDGNVVGETQYF
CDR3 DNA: TGTGCCAGCAGTGCTAGAGATGGGAACGTTGTGGGAGAGACCCAGTACTTC

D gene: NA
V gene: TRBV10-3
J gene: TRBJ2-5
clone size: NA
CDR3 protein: CAISDSRAGETQYF
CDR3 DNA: TGTGCCATCAGTGACTCCAGGGCCGGGGAGACCCAGTACTTC

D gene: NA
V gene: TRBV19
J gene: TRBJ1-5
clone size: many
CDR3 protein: CASSQAFGKRQPQHF
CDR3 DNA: TGTGCCAGTAGTCAGGCTTTCGGGAAAAGACAGCCCCAGCATTTT

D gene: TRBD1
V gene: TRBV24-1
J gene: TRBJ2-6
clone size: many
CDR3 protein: CATGSTGGFSGANVLTF
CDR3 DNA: TGTGCCACGGGATCGACAGGGGGTTTCTCTGGGGCCAACGTCCTGACTTTC

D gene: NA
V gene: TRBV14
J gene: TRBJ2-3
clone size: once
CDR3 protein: CASSQDLLGDTQYF
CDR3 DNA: TGTGCCAGCAGCCAAGATCTGTTAGGAGATACGCAGTATTTT

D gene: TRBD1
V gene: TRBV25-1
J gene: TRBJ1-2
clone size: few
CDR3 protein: CASSLSGGGSHGYTF
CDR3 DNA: TGTGCCAGCAGTTTAAGCGGAGGGGGCTCACATGGCTACACCTTC

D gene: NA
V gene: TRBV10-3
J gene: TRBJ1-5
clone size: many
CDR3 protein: CAISEYDQPQHF
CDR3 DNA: TGTGCCATCAGTGAGTACGATCAGCCCCAGCATTTT

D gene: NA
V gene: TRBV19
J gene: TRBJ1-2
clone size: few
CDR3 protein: CASSIPGYEGYTF
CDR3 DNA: TGTGCCAGTAGTATCCCGGGATATGAGGGCTACACCTTC

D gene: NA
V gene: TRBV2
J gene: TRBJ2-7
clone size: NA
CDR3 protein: CASSDPRDSYEQYF
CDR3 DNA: TGTGCCAGCAGTGACCCCAGGGATTCCTACGAGCAGTACTTC

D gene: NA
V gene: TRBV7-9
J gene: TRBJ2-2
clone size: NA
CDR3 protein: CASSLASGSALTGELFF
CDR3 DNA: TGTGCCAGCAGCTTAGCAAGCGGGTCAGCGCTCACCGGGGAGCTGTTTTTT

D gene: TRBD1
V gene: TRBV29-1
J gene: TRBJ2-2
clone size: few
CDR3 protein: CSVKDRVGAGELFF
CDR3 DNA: TGCAGCGTGAAAGACAGGGTAGGCGCCGGGGAGCTGTTTTTT

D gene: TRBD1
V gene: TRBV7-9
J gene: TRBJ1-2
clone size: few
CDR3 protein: CASSSRDRGLQDYGYTF
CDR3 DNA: TGTGCCAGCAGCTCCCGGGACAGGGGGCTTCAGGACTATGGCTACACCTTC

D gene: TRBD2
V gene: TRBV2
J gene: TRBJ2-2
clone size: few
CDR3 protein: CASSETAGGNTGELFF
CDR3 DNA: TGTGCCAGCAGTGAAACGGCGGGAGGGAACACCGGGGAGCTGTTTTTT

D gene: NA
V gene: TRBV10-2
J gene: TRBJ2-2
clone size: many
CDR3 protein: CASSESGTEELFF
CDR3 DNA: TGCGCCAGCAGTGAGTCCGGGACTGAAGAGCTGTTTTTT

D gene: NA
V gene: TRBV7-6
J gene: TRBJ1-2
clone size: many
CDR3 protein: CASYAGNYGYTF
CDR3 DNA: TGTGCCAGCTACGCAGGGAACTATGGCTACACCTTC

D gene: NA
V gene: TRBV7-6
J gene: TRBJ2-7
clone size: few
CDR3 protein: CASSLVVGARRYEQYF
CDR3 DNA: TGTGCCAGCAGCTTAGTAGTGGGGGCCCGACGCTACGAGCAGTACTTC

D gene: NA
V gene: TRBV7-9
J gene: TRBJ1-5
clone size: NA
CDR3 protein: CASSLDRGVDSQHF
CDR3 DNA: TGTGCCAGCAGCTTAGATCGGGGCGTCGATTCTCAGCATTTT

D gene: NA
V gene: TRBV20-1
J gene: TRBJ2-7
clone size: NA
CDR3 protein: CSARVPSGTTYEQYF
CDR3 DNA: TGCAGTGCTAGAGTCCCCTCCGGGACAACCTACGAGCAGTACTTC

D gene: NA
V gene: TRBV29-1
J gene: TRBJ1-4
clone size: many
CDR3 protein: CSVEGASNEKLFF
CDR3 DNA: TGCAGCGTTGAGGGGGCTTCTAATGAAAAACTGTTTTTT

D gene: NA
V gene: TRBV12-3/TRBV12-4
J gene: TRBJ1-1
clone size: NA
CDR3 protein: CASRGHLMNTEAFF
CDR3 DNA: TGTGCCAGCAGAGGGCATCTAATGAACACTGAAGCTTTCTTT

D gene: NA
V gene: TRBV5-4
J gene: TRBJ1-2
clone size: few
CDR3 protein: CASSFARGAGYGYTF
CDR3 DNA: TGTGCCAGCAGCTTCGCAAGGGGGGCTGGCTATGGCTACACCTTC

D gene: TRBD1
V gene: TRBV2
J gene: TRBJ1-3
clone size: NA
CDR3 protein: CASNPGQGSGNTIYF
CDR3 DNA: TGTGCCAGCAACCCGGGACAGGGCTCTGGAAACACCATATATTTT

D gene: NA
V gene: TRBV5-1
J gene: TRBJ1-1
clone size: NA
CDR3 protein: CASSLSGLLGEAFF
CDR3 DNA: TGCGCCAGCAGCTTGTCGGGGTTGCTGGGTGAAGCTTTCTTT

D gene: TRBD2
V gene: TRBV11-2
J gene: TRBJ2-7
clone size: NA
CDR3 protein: CAAARASGSEQYF
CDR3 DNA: TGTGCCGCGGCCAGGGCTAGCGGAAGCGAGCAGTACTTC